These 30 T cell receptor beta chains share one sample of origin, sequenced in a study of T cell changes during pregnancy in multiple sclerosis. Profiled with immunoSEQ multiplex PCR; TCRdb holds only in-frame clones, not every one. The sample holds some 60,000 clones; roughly nine tenths are singletons and the top ten take 3.3%. The material was peripheral blood, obtained in the first trimester of pregnancy. Every receptor here comes from a female donor in good health, enrolled as a control in a pregnancy study.

This sequence joins TRBV7-9 and TRBJ1-2; 8 bases match TRBD1. With V trimmed by 4 bases and J by 3 bases, 7 bases remained unmatched. The CDR3 sequence is 15 residues long. Germline V lookup: CDR1 SEHNR, CDR2 FQNEAQ (reference sequence). The DNA of the CDR3 is TGTGCCAGCAGCTCCTCGACAGGGGTCGACTATGGCTACACCTTC. Its translation: CASSSSTGVDYGYTF.

The chain combines TRBV18 with TRBJ1-3, with 8 bases that match TRBD1. The CDR3 length is 19 residues. In germline, CDR1 is KGHSH, CDR2 LQKENI. The V segment lost 2 bases and the J segment 0 bases; nucleotides outside the gene matches: 12. This chain's CDR3 is CASSPILGTGKNSGNTIYF. The CDR3 coding sequence is TGTGCCAGCTCACCAATCCTTGGGACAGGAAAGAACTCTGGAAACACCATATATTTT.

The chain employs TRBV5-6 and TRBJ2-2; no definite D call. Germline V lookup: CDR1 SGHDT, CDR2 YYEEEE. The germline V and J ends were trimmed by 2 bases and 4 bases, with 6 bases remaining between them. The CDR3 contains 13 residues. CDR3 protein: CASSLAFTGELFF. CDR3 sequence (DNA): TGTGCCAGCAGCTTAGCATTCACCGGGGAGCTGTTTTTT.

With regard to this clone: The sample has other DNA sequences that encode this CDR3 too. The rearrangement joins TRBV28 to TRBJ2-5; D is possibly TRBD1 (6 bases). Germline V gene sequence: CDR1 MDHEN, CDR2 SYDVKM. CDR3 length: 15 amino acids. Trimming pared 0 bases from V and 2 bases from J, leaving 10 bases between. The CDR3 loop reads CASSLWGRGQETQYF. DNA of the CDR3: TGTGCCAGCAGTTTATGGGGCAGGGGTCAAGAGACCCAGTACTTC.

The chain is built from TRBV5-6 and TRBJ2-1, with 9 positions matching TRBD2. Trimming cost V 4 bases and J 6 bases; bases outside gene matches: 14. Germline assignment: CDR1 SGHDT and CDR2 YYEEEE. The CDR3 runs 17 residues. CDR3 DNA sequence: TGTGCCAGCAGCGGAAACTTAGCGGGAGAAACTCCCAATGAGCAGTTCTTC. This sequence encodes CASSGNLAGETPNEQFF.

Only one count was recorded for this clone. This chain uses TRBV6-5 with TRBJ1-1; weak D call: TRBD1 (5 bases). Germline CDR1 MNHEY, CDR2 SVGAGI. The CDR3 runs to 15 residues. V was cut by 4 bases and J by 1 base, with 13 bases left in between. The CDR3: CASSSGGVTNTEAFF. The CDR3 DNA sequence: TGTGCCAGCAGTTCGGGGGGGGTGACGAACACTGAAGCTTTCTTT.

The chain combines TRBV28 with TRBJ2-3; a possible D gene is TRBD1 (7 bases). The CDR3 length is 14 residues. The ends were cut back, 2 bases at V and 4 bases at J, with 10 bases in the middle. Per germline, CDR1 MDHEN and CDR2 SYDVKM. CDR3 bases: TGTGCCAGCAGTTTAGCCAGGGGGGCAGATACGCAGTATTTT. Translation gives CASSLARGADTQYF.

The rearrangement joins TRBV6-4 to TRBJ1-4; 9 nucleotides agree with TRBD1. Trimming removed 6 bases from V and 8 bases from J; junction bases left unmatched: 16. Germline V lookup: CDR1 MRHNA, CDR2 SNTAGT. The CDR3 consists of 17 residues. The CDR3 region has the DNA TGTGCCAGCAGCGCCTCGGGGACAGGGATGGTTGGCGAAAAACTGTTTTTT. This codes for CASSASGTGMVGEKLFF.

The rearrangement uses TRBV11-2 and TRBJ1-2; D gene unclear. The CDR3 is 12 residues long. The V gene's germline CDR1 is SGHAT and CDR2 FQNNGV. The V and J ends lost 6 bases and 9 bases respectively, with 14 bases between them. This CDR3 is CASSPSFESYTF. The CDR3 DNA follows: TGTGCCAGCAGTCCATCGTTTGAGAGCTACACCTTC. Full variable domain (remainder filled in from reference TRBV11-2 and TRBJ1-2): EAGVAQSPRYKIIEKRQSVAFWCNPISGHATLYWYQQILGQGPKLLIQFQNNGVVDDSQLPKDRFSAERLKGVDSTLKIQPAKLEDSAVYLCASSPSFESYTFGSGTRLTVV.

The gene calls are TRBV5-4 and TRBJ2-3; 13 positions match TRBD2. The CDR3 totals 17 residues. Germline CDR1 SGHNT, CDR2 YYREEE (reference sequence). V was pared by 4 bases and J by 1 base, with 6 bases of the junction left unmatched. CDR3 nucleotides: TGTGCCAGCAGCCCACGGACTAGCGGGGGCCGCACAGATACGCAGTATTTT. Translating gives CASSPRTSGGRTDTQYF. The full variable domain, completed using reference TRBV5-4 and TRBJ2-3, is ETGVTQSPTHLIKTRGQQVTLRCSSQSGHNTVSWYQQALGQGPQFIFQYYREEENGRGNFPPRFSGLQFPNYSSELNVNALELDDSALYLCASSPRTSGGRTDTQYFGPGTRLTVL.

The rearrangement joins TRBV4-1 to TRBJ2-3; D not certain. CDR3 length: 14 residues. Germline values: CDR1 MGHRA, CDR2 YSYEKL. V was trimmed by 1 base and J by 1 base, leaving 6 bases between them. DNA for the CDR3: TGCGCCAGCAGCCAAGCCCCAGGCACAGATACGCAGTATTTT. Its translation is CASSQAPGTDTQYF.

This chain joins TRBV29-1 and TRBJ2-3; 9 bases are shared with TRBD1. With 7 bases clipped from V and 0 bases from J, the junction kept 2 bases outside the gene matches. The CDR3 is 13 amino acids. Germline-derived CDR1 and CDR2 are SQVTM and ANQGSEA. In nucleotides, the CDR3 is TGCAGCGGTGGACAGGGGAGCACAGATACGCAGTATTTT. Translating gives CSGGQGSTDTQYF.

CDR3 in amino acids: CASSEYEGTGSRINYGYTF. CDR3 DNA sequence: TGTGCCAGCAGTGAATATGAAGGGACAGGGAGCCGGATTAACTATGGCTACACCTTC. V gene TRBV2 combines with J gene TRBJ1-2, with TRBD1 matching over 9 bases. Germline V gene sequence: CDR1 SNHLY, CDR2 FYNNEI. The CDR3 contains 19 residues. The junction had 14 bases not matched to a gene; V was cut back by 2 bases and J by 1 base.

The sample holds one count of this clone. The genes are TRBV5-4 and TRBJ1-1; a possible D gene is TRBD1 (6 bases). V was pared by 4 bases and J by 1 base, with 11 bases between. This CDR3 comprises 14 residues. Germline V gene data show CDR1 as SGHNT and CDR2 as YYREEE (reference sequence). The CDR3 protein is CASSPRTENTEAFF. The DNA for the CDR3 is TGTGCCAGCAGCCCACGGACAGAGAACACTGAAGCTTTCTTT.

The chain couples TRBV7-3 to TRBJ2-1; 8 bases are a match to TRBD2. V was clipped by 5 bases and J by 7 bases; unmatched bases: 13. This CDR3 has 16 amino acids. Per germline, CDR1 SGHTA and CDR2 FQGTGA. CDR3 region: CASSQFRGLEMNEQFF. In nucleotides, the CDR3 is TGTGCCAGCAGCCAGTTTAGGGGACTAGAAATGAATGAGCAGTTCTTC.

The chain recombines TRBV18 with TRBJ1-5; the D is unclear. From germline, CDR1 is KGHSH and CDR2 LQKENI. The CDR3 is made up of 13 amino acids. V was clipped by 4 bases and J by 3 bases, with 7 bases between them. The CDR3 reads CASSRAVNQPQHF. DNA of the CDR3: TGTGCCAGCTCACGGGCAGTCAATCAGCCCCAGCATTTT.

The genes are TRBV4-3 and TRBJ1-2, with 7 bases identical to TRBD1. CDR3 length: 15 amino acids. Germline CDR1 LGHNA, CDR2 YSLEER. V lost 3 bases and J lost 4; bases outside the gene matches: 8. CDR3 coding DNA: TGCGCCAGCAGCCAGCACAGGGGTGAGGGCTATGGCTACACCTTC. It is translated as CASSQHRGEGYGYTF.

V gene TRBV5-4 combines with J gene TRBJ1-2, with TRBD1 as a possible D gene (5 bases). This CDR3 spans 14 amino acids. Per the germline V gene, CDR1 is SGHNT and CDR2 is YYREEE (reference sequence). V lost 2 bases and J 5 bases, leaving 13 bases between the germline ends. This chain's CDR3 is CASSFGEGRYGYTF. The CDR3 DNA reads TGTGCCAGCAGCTTTGGAGAGGGGAGGTATGGCTACACCTTC. Full variable domain (rest looked up from reference TRBV5-4 and TRBJ1-2): ETGVTQSPTHLIKTRGQQVTLRCSSQSGHNTVSWYQQALGQGPQFIFQYYREEENGRGNFPPRFSGLQFPNYSSELNVNALELDDSALYLCASSFGEGRYGYTFGSGTRLTVV.

A single count supports this clone. The CDR3 nucleotides are TGTGCCATCAAAGCCGGGACAGGGAAGGGTCTAAACACTGAAGCTTTCTTT. Translating it yields CAIKAGTGKGLNTEAFF. This chain connects TRBV10-3 to TRBJ1-1; 9 bases align to TRBD1. The CDR3 is 17 residues long. Germline loops: CDR1 ENHRY, CDR2 SYGVKD. J was trimmed by 2 bases and V by 7 bases; bases with no gene match: 14.

Written as DNA, the CDR3 is TGTGCCTGGAGCGGGGAACGGCCGGTCGACCAGTACTTC. Its protein product is CAWSGERPVDQYF. This chain joins TRBV30 and TRBJ2-5, with D perhaps TRBD2 (5 bases). Germline values: CDR1 GTSNPN, CDR2 SVGIG (reference sequence). There are 13 residues in the CDR3. The germline V and J ends were trimmed by 3 bases and 10 bases, with 18 bases remaining between them.

In this sample, this clone turned up once. The chain combines TRBV7-9 with TRBJ2-1; D is unclear. Trimming left V 5 bases short and J 8 bases short, with 10 bases between. This CDR3 region has 12 residues. The V gene's germline CDR1 is SEHNR and CDR2 FQNEAQ (reference sequence). The CDR3 region is CASSPLGDEQFF. CDR3 nucleotide sequence: TGTGCCAGCAGCCCCCTGGGCGATGAGCAGTTCTTC. Looking up the rest from reference TRBV7-9 and TRBJ2-1 gives the full variable domain: DTGVSQNPRHKITKRGQNVTFRCDPISEHNRLYWYRQTLGQGPEFLTYFQNEAQLEKSRLLSDRFSAERPKGSFSTLEIQRTEQGDSAMYLCASSPLGDEQFFGPGTRLTVL.

The chain links TRBV2 to TRBJ2-3, with 9 bases lining up with TRBD2. V shed 7 bases, J shed 2 bases, and the junction held 10 bases outside the gene matches. The germline V gene encodes CDR1 SNHLY and CDR2 FYNNEI. This CDR3 region has 16 residues. The DNA of the CDR3 is TGTGCCAGCAAACGAAATAGCGGGGGATACACAGATACGCAGTATTTT. Protein sequence: CASKRNSGGYTDTQYF.

This clone was counted only a few times. The J gene is TRBJ2-7, the V gene TRBV5-3; 7 bases are shared with TRBD2. TRBV5-3 has ORF status, its function being uncertain. V gave up 4 bases and J gave up 4 bases; unmatched junction bases: 17. The CDR3 is made up of 17 amino acids. CDR3 bases: TGTGCCAGAAGCCATCGCCCCACGACGGGAGGTGTGTACGAGCAGTACTTC. It is translated as CARSHRPTTGGVYEQYF.

The rearrangement uses TRBV5-6 and TRBJ1-1, with 7 bases aligning to TRBD1. The germline V gene encodes CDR1 SGHDT and CDR2 YYEEEE. V dropped 4 bases and J dropped 2; count of bases not matched to a gene: 8. CDR3 length: 15 residues. This CDR3 reads CASSGPGQSNTEAFF. For the CDR3, the DNA is TGTGCCAGCAGCGGACCGGGACAGTCAAACACTGAAGCTTTCTTT.

This chain uses TRBV4-3 with TRBJ2-7; 8 bases are a match to TRBD1. The germline V gene encodes CDR1 LGHNA and CDR2 YSLEER. CDR3 length: 15 residues. V trimming: 2 bases; J trimming: 0 bases; junction bases outside the gene matches: 3. CDR3 coding DNA: TGCGCCAGCAGCCAATGGACAGGGTCCTCCTACGAGCAGTACTTC. Its protein product is CASSQWTGSSYEQYF.

The rearrangement links TRBV11-3 to TRBJ2-3, with D hard to call. Trimming took 0 bases from V and 3 from J, leaving 7 bases between them. Germline lookup yields CDR1 SGHNT and CDR2 YENEEA. The CDR3 spans 14 residues. The CDR3 nucleotides are TGTGCCAGCAGCTTAGACCCTAGGACAGATACGCAGTATTTT. Encoded protein: CASSLDPRTDTQYF.

The V and J genes are TRBV5-5 and TRBJ2-3; 9 nucleotides match TRBD1. From germline, CDR1 is SGHKS and CDR2 YYEKEE (reference sequence). This CDR3 has 15 residues. V shed 5 bases, J shed 4 bases, and the junction held 8 bases outside the gene matches. CDR3 in DNA: TGTGCCAGCAGTTTACAGGGGGCGCGAGCAGATACGCAGTATTTT. Translated: CASSLQGARADTQYF.

This clone was seen more than once but under ten times. This rearrangement joins TRBV15 to TRBJ1-2; 7 nucleotides agree with TRBD1. Germline V gene data show CDR1 as LNHNV and CDR2 as YYDKDF (reference sequence). The V segment lost 4 bases and the J segment 7 bases; nucleotides outside the gene matches: 9. The length of the CDR3 is 14 residues. The CDR3 DNA sequence: TGTGCCACCAGCACGTACACAGGGGTAGGTGGCTACACCTTC. Its translation is CATSTYTGVGGYTF.

The chain combines TRBV28 with TRBJ1-2; D remains ambiguous. V was clipped by 4 bases and J by 4 bases, with 13 bases between them. This CDR3 has 14 amino acids. Per germline, CDR1 MDHEN and CDR2 SYDVKM. Here the CDR3 reads CASSSLPGSYGYTF. The CDR3 nucleotides read TGTGCCAGCAGTTCCCTCCCGGGTAGCTATGGCTACACCTTC.

The CDR3 spells CASSQEGKTVLNYGYTF. CDR3 coding DNA: TGCGCCAGCAGCCAAGAGGGCAAGACAGTGCTGAACTATGGCTACACCTTC. The chain joins TRBV4-3 to TRBJ1-2, with D perhaps TRBD1 (5 bases). The CDR3 is made up of 17 amino acids. Germline loops: CDR1 LGHNA, CDR2 YSLEER. V dropped 0 bases and J dropped 2 bases, with 16 bases sitting between them.